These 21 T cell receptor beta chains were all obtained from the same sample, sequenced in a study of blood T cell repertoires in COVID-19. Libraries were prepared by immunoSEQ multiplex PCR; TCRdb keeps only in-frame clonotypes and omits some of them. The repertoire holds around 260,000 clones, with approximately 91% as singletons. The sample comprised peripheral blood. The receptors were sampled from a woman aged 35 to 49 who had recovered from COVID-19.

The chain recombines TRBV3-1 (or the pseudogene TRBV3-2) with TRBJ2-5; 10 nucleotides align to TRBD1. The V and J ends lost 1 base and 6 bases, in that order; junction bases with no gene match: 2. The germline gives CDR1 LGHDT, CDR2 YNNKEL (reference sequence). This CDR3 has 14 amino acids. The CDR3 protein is CASSQGQGAKTQYF. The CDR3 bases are TGTGCCAGCAGCCAAGGACAGGGGGCGAAGACCCAGTACTTC.

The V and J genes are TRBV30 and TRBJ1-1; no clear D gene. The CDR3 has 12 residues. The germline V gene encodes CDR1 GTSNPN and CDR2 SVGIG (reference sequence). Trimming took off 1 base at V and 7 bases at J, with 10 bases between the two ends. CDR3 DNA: TGTGCCTGGAGTGGGGTCTCGGGTGAAGCTTTCTTT. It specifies CAWSGVSGEAFF.

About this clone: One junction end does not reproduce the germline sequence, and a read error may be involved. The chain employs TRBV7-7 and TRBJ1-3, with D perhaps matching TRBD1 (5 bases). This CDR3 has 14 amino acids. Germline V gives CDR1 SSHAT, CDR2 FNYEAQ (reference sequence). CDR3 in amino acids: CASSPDSSGNTIYF. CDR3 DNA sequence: TGTGCTAGCAGCCCAGACAGCTCTGGAAACACCATATATTTT.

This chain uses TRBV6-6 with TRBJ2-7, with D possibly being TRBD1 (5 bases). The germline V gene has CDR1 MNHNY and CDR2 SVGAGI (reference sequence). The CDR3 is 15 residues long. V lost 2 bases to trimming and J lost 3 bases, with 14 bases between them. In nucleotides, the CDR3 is TGTGCCAGCAGTTACGGCGACAGATCCCTCTACGAGCAGTACTTC. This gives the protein CASSYGDRSLYEQYF.

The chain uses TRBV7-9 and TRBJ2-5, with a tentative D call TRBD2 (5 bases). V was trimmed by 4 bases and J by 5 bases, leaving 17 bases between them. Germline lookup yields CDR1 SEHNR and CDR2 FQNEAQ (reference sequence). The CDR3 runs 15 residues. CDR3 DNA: TGTGCCAGCAGCTCCCACGCGGGCCGCCTTGAGACCCAGTACTTC. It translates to CASSSHAGRLETQYF.

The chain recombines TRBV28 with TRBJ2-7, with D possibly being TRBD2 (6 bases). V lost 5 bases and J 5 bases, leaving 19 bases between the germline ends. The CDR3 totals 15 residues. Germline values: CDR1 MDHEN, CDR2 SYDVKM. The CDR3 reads CASSGSAEGWDEQYF. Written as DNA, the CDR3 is TGTGCCAGCAGTGGCTCGGCGGAGGGCTGGGACGAGCAGTACTTC.

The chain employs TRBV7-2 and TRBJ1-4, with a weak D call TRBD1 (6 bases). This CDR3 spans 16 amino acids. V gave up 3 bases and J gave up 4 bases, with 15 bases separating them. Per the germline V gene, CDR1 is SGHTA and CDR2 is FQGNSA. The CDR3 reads CASSFSGGSNNEKLFF. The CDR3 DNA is TGTGCCAGCAGCTTTAGTGGGGGCTCGAATAATGAAAAACTGTTTTTT.

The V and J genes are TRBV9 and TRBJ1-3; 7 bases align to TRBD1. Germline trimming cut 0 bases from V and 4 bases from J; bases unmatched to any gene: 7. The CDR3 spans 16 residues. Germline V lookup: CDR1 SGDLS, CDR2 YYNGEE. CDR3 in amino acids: CASSVGPDRAGNTIYF. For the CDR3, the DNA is TGTGCCAGCAGCGTAGGTCCAGACAGGGCAGGAAACACCATATATTTT.

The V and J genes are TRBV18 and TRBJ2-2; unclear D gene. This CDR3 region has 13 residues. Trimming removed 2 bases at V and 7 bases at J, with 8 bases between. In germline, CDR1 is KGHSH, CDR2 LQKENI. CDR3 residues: CASSPTAGGELFF. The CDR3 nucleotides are TGTGCCAGCTCACCAACCGCCGGCGGGGAGCTGTTTTTT.

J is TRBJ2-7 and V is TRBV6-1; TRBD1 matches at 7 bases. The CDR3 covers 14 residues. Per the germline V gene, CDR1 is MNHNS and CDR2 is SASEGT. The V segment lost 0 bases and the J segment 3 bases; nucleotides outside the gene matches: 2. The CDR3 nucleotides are TGTGCCAGCAGTGAAGCCGACAGGGACTACGAGCAGTACTTC. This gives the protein CASSEADRDYEQYF.

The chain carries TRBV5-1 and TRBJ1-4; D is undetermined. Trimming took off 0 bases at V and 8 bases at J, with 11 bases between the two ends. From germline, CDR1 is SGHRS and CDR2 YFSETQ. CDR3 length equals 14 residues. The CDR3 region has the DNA TGCGCCAGCAGCTTGGACCCAACGGGGGAAAAACTGTTTTTT. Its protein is CASSLDPTGEKLFF.

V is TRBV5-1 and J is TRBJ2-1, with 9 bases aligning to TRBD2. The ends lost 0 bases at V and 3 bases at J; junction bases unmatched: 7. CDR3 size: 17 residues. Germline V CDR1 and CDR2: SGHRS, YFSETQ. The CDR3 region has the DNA TGCGCCAGCAGCTTGGCCAGCGGGAGGAATAACTACAATGAGCAGTTCTTC. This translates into CASSLASGRNNYNEQFF.

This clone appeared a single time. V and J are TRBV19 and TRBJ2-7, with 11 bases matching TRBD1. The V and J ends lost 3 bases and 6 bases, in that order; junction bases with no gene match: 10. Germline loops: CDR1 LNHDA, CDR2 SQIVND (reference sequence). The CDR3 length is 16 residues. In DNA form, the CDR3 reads TGTGCCAGTAGTATGGGGGCCGGACAGGGGGCGACCGAGCAGTACTTC. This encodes CASSMGAGQGATEQYF.

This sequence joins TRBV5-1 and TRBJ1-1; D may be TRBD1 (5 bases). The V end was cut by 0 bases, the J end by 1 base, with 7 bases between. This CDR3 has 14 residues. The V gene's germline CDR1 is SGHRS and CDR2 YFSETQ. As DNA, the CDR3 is TGCGCCAGCAGCTTGGGACAGTCGAACACTGAAGCTTTCTTT. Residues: CASSLGQSNTEAFF.

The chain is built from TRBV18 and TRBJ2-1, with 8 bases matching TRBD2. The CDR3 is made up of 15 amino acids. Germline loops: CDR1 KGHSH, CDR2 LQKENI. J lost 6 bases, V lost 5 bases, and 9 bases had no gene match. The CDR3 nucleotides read TGTGCCAGCTCATTGGCCCGGGAGGGAGGCAATGAGCAGTTCTTC. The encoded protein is CASSLAREGGNEQFF.

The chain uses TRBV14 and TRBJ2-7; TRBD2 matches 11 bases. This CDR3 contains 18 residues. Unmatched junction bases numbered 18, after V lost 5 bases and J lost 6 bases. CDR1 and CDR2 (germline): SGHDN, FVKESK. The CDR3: CASSFGQGLLAGGGEQYF. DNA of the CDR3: TGTGCCAGCAGCTTCGGACAGGGACTCCTAGCGGGAGGCGGCGAGCAGTACTTC.

This CDR3 is CASSQGQGGEKLFF. The CDR3 DNA follows: TGTGCCAGCAGCCAAGGACAGGGCGGTGAAAAACTGTTTTTT. The chain employs TRBV7-6 and TRBJ1-4; 8 positions agree with TRBD1. CDR1 SGHVS and CDR2 FNYEAQ come from the germline V gene. The CDR3 is made up of 14 amino acids. The trim removed 5 bases at V and 7 bases at J, leaving 6 bases unmatched.

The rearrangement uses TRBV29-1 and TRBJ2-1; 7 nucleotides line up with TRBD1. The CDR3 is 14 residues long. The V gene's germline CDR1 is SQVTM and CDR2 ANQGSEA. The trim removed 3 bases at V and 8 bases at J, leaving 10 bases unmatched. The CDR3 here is CSVDSDRVVDEQFF. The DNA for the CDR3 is TGCAGCGTTGATAGTGACAGGGTGGTTGATGAGCAGTTCTTC.

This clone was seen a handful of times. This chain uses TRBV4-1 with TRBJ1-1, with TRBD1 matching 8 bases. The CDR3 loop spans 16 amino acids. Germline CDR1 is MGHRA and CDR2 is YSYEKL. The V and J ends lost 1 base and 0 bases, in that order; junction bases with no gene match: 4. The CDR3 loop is CASSQGAGQVNTEAFF. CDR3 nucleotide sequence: TGCGCCAGCAGCCAAGGGGCGGGACAGGTGAACACTGAAGCTTTCTTT.

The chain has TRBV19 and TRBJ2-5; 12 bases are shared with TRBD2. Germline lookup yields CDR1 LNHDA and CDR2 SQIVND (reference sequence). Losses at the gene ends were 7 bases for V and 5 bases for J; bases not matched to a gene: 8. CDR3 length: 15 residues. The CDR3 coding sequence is TGTGCCAGTAACGAAGGACTAGCGGGACGCGAGACCCAGTACTTC. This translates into CASNEGLAGRETQYF.

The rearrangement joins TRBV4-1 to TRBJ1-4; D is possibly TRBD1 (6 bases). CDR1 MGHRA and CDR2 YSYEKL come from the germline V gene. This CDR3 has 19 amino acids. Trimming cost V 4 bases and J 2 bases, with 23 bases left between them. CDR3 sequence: CASSPQARGTGLTNEKLFF. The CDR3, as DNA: TGCGCCAGCAGCCCTCAAGCGAGGGGGACGGGTTTGACTAATGAAAAACTGTTTTTT.